These T cell receptor beta chains were read from a single sample in a study of identifying expanded T cells in peripheral blood. Method: immunoSEQ multiplex PCR; TCRdb's copy keeps in-frame clones and lacks some. The profile shows roughly 84,000 clones, around 90% of them singletons. The sequencing input was blood. The receptor source for this set is a person between 18 and 69 years old in good health. CDR3s include the opening cysteine and the closing phenylalanine or tryptophan. The D gene is left open where the match is weak. Only part of the rows carry a size: once, few, many, or a class if the clone is expanded.

j_call	clone_size	v_call	d_call	cdr3_nt	cdr3_aa
TRBJ1-3	.	TRBV9	.	TGTGCCAGCAGCGTAGTCGGGGGGAACACCATATATTTT	CASSVVGGNTIYF
TRBJ2-7	.	TRBV29-1	TRBD1	TGCAGCGTTGAAAGCTACAGGGGGCGTTCCTACGAGCAGTACTTC	CSVESYRGRSYEQYF
TRBJ2-2	.	TRBV19	TRBD1	TGTGCCAGTAGCCCGGGGACAGCTGTTCTCACCGGGGAGCTGTTTTTT	CASSPGTAVLTGELFF
TRBJ1-5	.	TRBV2	.	TGTGCCAGCAGTATTCCGTCAGGGAATCGCAATCAGCCCCAGCATTTT	CASSIPSGNRNQPQHF
TRBJ1-2	.	TRBV5-1	.	TGCGCCAGCAGCTTTATAGGAGACTATGGCTACACCTTC	CASSFIGDYGYTF
TRBJ1-5	.	TRBV23-1	TRBD1	TGCGCCAGCAGTCAAACCCCCGGACAGGATCTGAATCAGCCCCAGCATTTT	CASSQTPGQDLNQPQHF
TRBJ2-1	.	TRBV19	TRBD2	TGTGCCAGTAGTATTAGCGGGGACCCGTACAATGAGCAGTTCTTC	CASSISGDPYNEQFF
TRBJ2-3	.	TRBV7-2	TRBD2	TGTGCCAGCAGCTTACAAGCGGGGGTGGGCACAGATACGCAGTATTTT	CASSLQAGVGTDTQYF
TRBJ1-1	.	TRBV10-1	.	TGCGCCAGCAGTCCCAGGGTGAACACTGAAGCTTTCTTT	CASSPRVNTEAFF
TRBJ1-1	.	TRBV10-1	.	TGCGCCAGCAGATTCCAGGATAACACTGAAGCTTTCTTT	CASRFQDNTEAFF
TRBJ1-1	.	TRBV7-9	TRBD1	TGTGCCAGCAGCCAGACAGGGGGTTACACTGAAGCTTTCTTT	CASSQTGGYTEAFF
TRBJ1-4	.	TRBV19	TRBD1	TGTGCCAGTAGTATTGGGACAGGAAGAAACGGACTGTTTTTT	CASSIGTGRNGLFF
TRBJ2-6	.	TRBV5-1	.	TGCGCCAGCAGCTTGGGGGCGGCGGGCTCTGGGGCCAACGTCCTGACTTTC	CASSLGAAGSGANVLTF
TRBJ2-6	.	TRBV7-3	.	TGTGCCAGCAGCGGCGACGGATCTGGGGCCAACGTCCTGACTTTC	CASSGDGSGANVLTF
TRBJ1-2	.	TRBV7-3	.	TGTGCCAGCAGCTTATCCAGGGAGGAAGGCTACACCTTC	CASSLSREEGYTF
TRBJ1-2	.	TRBV18	.	TGTGCCAGCTCACCAGACCGAAACTATGGCTACACCTTC	CASSPDRNYGYTF
TRBJ2-7	.	TRBV11-2	TRBD1	TGTGCCAGCAGCCTGAACCCGGGACAGGGTTACGAGCAGTACTTC	CASSLNPGQGYEQYF
TRBJ2-5	.	TRBV7-3	.	TGTGCCAGCAGCTTAAACGGTGGAACAGAGACCCAGTACTTC	CASSLNGGTETQYF
TRBJ1-2	once	TRBV11-1	.	TGTGCCAGCAGCACCGGACAATCAGGCTACACCTTC	CASSTGQSGYTF
TRBJ2-7	.	TRBV6-6	.	TGTGCCAGCAGTTTAAATTACGAGCAGTACTTC	CASSLNYEQYF
TRBJ2-7	.	TRBV5-1	TRBD1	TGCGCCAGCAGGGTGGCCGGGACAGGAGACTACGAGCAGTACTTC	CASRVAGTGDYEQYF
TRBJ2-3	.	TRBV21-1	.	TGTGCCAGCAGATACCACCAACAGGGGGCGAGCACAGATACGCAGTATTTT	CASRYHQQGASTDTQYF
TRBJ1-3	.	TRBV28	TRBD1	TGTGCCAGCAGAGACAGGGTGGGAAACACCATATATTTT	CASRDRVGNTIYF
TRBJ1-5	once	TRBV5-1	.	TGCGCCAGCAGCCGGGACCGAGATCAGCCCCAGCATTTT	CASSRDRDQPQHF
TRBJ1-3	.	TRBV6-6	.	TGTGCCAGTCATGGGCCCCCCTCTGGAAACACCATATATTTT	CASHGPPSGNTIYF
TRBJ2-7	.	TRBV6-1	.	TGTGCCAGCAGTGACAGGGACGGGGTGTACGAGCAGTACTTC	CASSDRDGVYEQYF
TRBJ2-1	.	TRBV7-9	.	TGTGCCAGCAGCTTATACGAAGGGGTCCCTCACAATGAGCAGTTCTTC	CASSLYEGVPHNEQFF
TRBJ1-5	.	TRBV15	.	TGTGCCACCAGCAGACCCGACACGGGCGACAATCAGCCCCAGCATTTT	CATSRPDTGDNQPQHF
TRBJ2-7	once	TRBV6-1	TRBD2	TGTGCCAGCAGTGAATGGCGGGGGTGGGAGCAGTACTTC	CASSEWRGWEQYF
TRBJ1-5	.	TRBV18	TRBD1	TGTGCCAGCTCACCTAGGGGGCAAGGGAATCAGCCCCAGCATTTT	CASSPRGQGNQPQHF
TRBJ1-2	few	TRBV19	.	TGTGCCAGTAGTATAGATCCTGCCCGAGGCTACACCTTC	CASSIDPARGYTF
TRBJ1-4	.	TRBV9	.	TGTGCCAGCAGCGTAGGGGACACAACTAATGAAAAACTGTTTTTT	CASSVGDTTNEKLFF
TRBJ1-4	.	TRBV5-1	.	TGCGCCAGCAGCTTGCGCGGGGGAACTAATGAAAAACTGTTTTTT	CASSLRGGTNEKLFF
TRBJ2-5	.	TRBV5-4	.	TGTGCCAGCAGAAGGGGGGTAGGGGAAGAGACCCAGTACTTC	CASRRGVGEETQYF
TRBJ1-2	few	TRBV29-1	TRBD1	TGCAGCGGTGGACAGGGGGTTAATGGCTACACCTTC	CSGGQGVNGYTF
TRBJ1-1	.	TRBV29-1	TRBD1	TGCAGCGTGGGGACAGGGGGAGCGTTCCGGGGAGCTTTCTTT	CSVGTGGAFRGAFF
TRBJ2-6	medium-sized	TRBV6-4	TRBD1	TGTGCCAGCAGTGAGACAGGGGGCACTGGGGCCAACGTCCTGACTTTC	CASSETGGTGANVLTF
TRBJ2-1	.	TRBV4-3	TRBD2	TGCGCCAGCAGCCCCTCTAGCGGGGTCTACAATGAGCAGTTCTTC	CASSPSSGVYNEQFF
TRBJ2-4	.	TRBV9	.	TGTGCCAGCTCCGGTGGGGCCGGGGTTGACATTCAGTACTTC	CASSGGAGVDIQYF
TRBJ1-5	.	TRBV1	.	TGCACCAGCAGCCACCCAGCTCCGGAGCTAGAGGAGGGCCAGCCCCAGCATTTT	CTSSHPAPELEEGQPQHF
TRBJ2-2	.	TRBV6-5	.	TGTGCCAGCAGTTACTCGAACGAGCGAACCGGGGAGCTGTTTTTT	CASSYSNERTGELFF
TRBJ1-5	.	TRBV6-1	.	TGTGCCAGCAGTGGCAATCAGCCCCAGCATTTT	CASSGNQPQHF
TRBJ1-1	.	TRBV30	.	TGTGCCTGGAGTTTGAACACTGAAGCTTTCTTT	CAWSLNTEAFF
TRBJ2-7	.	TRBV9	.	TGTGCCAGCAGCGCACCGGGACCCCGGGAGGAGCAGTACTTC	CASSAPGPREEQYF
TRBJ2-1	.	TRBV19	.	TGTGCCAGTAGAGGGGACGCAAGCTCCTACAATGAGCAGTTCTTC	CASRGDASSYNEQFF
TRBJ1-5	.	TRBV19	.	TGTGCCAGTACCCCGGGGACCACGACAGATTATAGCAATCAGCCCCAGCATTTT	CASTPGTTTDYSNQPQHF
TRBJ1-5	.	TRBV5-1	.	TGCGCCAGCCCGCCGGGGGGCTGGCAGCCCCAGCATTTT	CASPPGGWQPQHF
TRBJ1-5	.	TRBV2	.	TGTGCCAGCAGTGAAAGAGGGATGAGCAATCAGCCCCAGCATTTT	CASSERGMSNQPQHF
TRBJ2-7	.	TRBV5-1	.	TGCGCCAGCAGCTCGGACTTCCCTGGCGAGCAGTACTTC	CASSSDFPGEQYF